Listed below are T cell receptor beta chains from one sample, sequenced in a study of control samples from healthy donors and cancer patients. Method: immunoSEQ multiplex PCR; TCRdb's copy keeps in-frame clones and lacks some. This table holds roughly 100,000 clones, roughly four fifths found once. Sequenced sample: blood. Source of these receptors: a woman aged 45-59 years in good health. Each CDR3 is given with its conserved first and last residue. The D gene is left open where the match is weak. Rows give clone size only sometimes, using once, few, many, or a class for an expanded clone.

CDR3 protein: CATSRGQGASETQYF; CDR3 DNA: TGTGCCACCAGCAGAGGACAGGGGGCTTCTGAGACCCAGTACTTC; D gene: TRBD1; J gene: TRBJ2-5; V gene: TRBV15; clone size: few
CDR3 protein: CASSYDGMDGYTF; CDR3 DNA: TGTGCCAGCAGTTACGACGGAATGGATGGCTACACCTTC; D gene: -; J gene: TRBJ1-2; V gene: TRBV6-5; clone size: once
CDR3 protein: CASSLEAVGPYEQYF; CDR3 DNA: TGTGCCAGCAGCTTAGAGGCTGTGGGGCCCTACGAGCAGTACTTC; D gene: -; J gene: TRBJ2-7; V gene: TRBV7-3; clone size: -
CDR3 protein: CSVERGANTEAFF; CDR3 DNA: TGCAGCGTTGAGCGTGGGGCGAACACTGAAGCTTTCTTT; D gene: -; J gene: TRBJ1-1; V gene: TRBV29-1; clone size: -
CDR3 protein: CSAWRDTEAFF; CDR3 DNA: TGCAGTGCGTGGAGGGACACTGAAGCTTTCTTT; D gene: -; J gene: TRBJ1-1; V gene: TRBV20-1; clone size: -
CDR3 protein: CASSISPSTEAFF; CDR3 DNA: TGTGCCAGCAGTATAAGCCCTAGCACTGAAGCTTTCTTT; D gene: -; J gene: TRBJ1-1; V gene: TRBV2; clone size: -
CDR3 protein: CASSLDARGATLFF; CDR3 DNA: TGCGCCAGCAGCTTGGACGCTCGTGGTGCAACACTGTTTTTT; D gene: -; J gene: TRBJ1-4; V gene: TRBV5-1; clone size: -
CDR3 protein: CASSDRVDSEKLFF; CDR3 DNA: TGCGCCAGCAGCGACAGGGTTGACAGTGAAAAACTGTTTTTT; D gene: TRBD1; J gene: TRBJ1-4; V gene: TRBV5-1; clone size: -
CDR3 protein: CSVEGIVHGYTF; CDR3 DNA: TGCAGCGTTGAAGGGATTGTGCATGGCTACACCTTC; D gene: -; J gene: TRBJ1-2; V gene: TRBV29-1; clone size: few
CDR3 protein: CASSLTPQGLANYGYTF; CDR3 DNA: TGCGCCAGCAGCTTGACCCCACAGGGACTAGCTAACTATGGCTACACCTTC; D gene: -; J gene: TRBJ1-2; V gene: TRBV5-1; clone size: -
CDR3 protein: CASSFPTHTEAFF; CDR3 DNA: TGTGCCAGCAGCTTCCCTACTCACACTGAAGCTTTCTTT; D gene: -; J gene: TRBJ1-1; V gene: TRBV7-2; clone size: once
CDR3 protein: CASSVAGTGALYEQYF; CDR3 DNA: TGTGCCAGCAGCGTAGCCGGGACAGGAGCCCTCTACGAGCAGTACTTC; D gene: TRBD1; J gene: TRBJ2-7; V gene: TRBV9; clone size: -
CDR3 protein: CASSLRGGYEQYF; CDR3 DNA: TGTGCCAGCAGCTTGAGAGGGGGCTACGAGCAGTACTTC; D gene: -; J gene: TRBJ2-7; V gene: TRBV7-9; clone size: -
CDR3 protein: CASSVGPGINTEAFF; CDR3 DNA: TGTGCCAGCAGCGTAGGACCCGGGATAAACACTGAAGCTTTCTTT; D gene: -; J gene: TRBJ1-1; V gene: TRBV9; clone size: -
CDR3 protein: CASSTDRGEQYF; CDR3 DNA: TGTGCCAGCTCAACTGACAGGGGCGAGCAGTACTTC; D gene: TRBD1; J gene: TRBJ2-7; V gene: TRBV18; clone size: -
CDR3 protein: CASSLAPGTANTEAFF; CDR3 DNA: TGTGCCAGCAGCTTAGCTCCCGGGACGGCGAACACTGAAGCTTTCTTT; D gene: -; J gene: TRBJ1-1; V gene: TRBV7-2; clone size: -
CDR3 protein: CASSLREGSEAFF; CDR3 DNA: TGTGCCAGCAGCTTACGCGAAGGTTCTGAAGCTTTCTTT; D gene: -; J gene: TRBJ1-1; V gene: TRBV7-3; clone size: -
CDR3 protein: CASAGGPMDEQYF; CDR3 DNA: TGTGCCAGTGCGGGGGGACCCATGGACGAGCAGTACTTC; D gene: TRBD2; J gene: TRBJ2-7; V gene: TRBV25-1; clone size: -
CDR3 protein: CASSPGSSYGYTF; CDR3 DNA: TGTGCCAGCAGCCCAGGGAGCTCCTATGGCTACACCTTC; D gene: -; J gene: TRBJ1-2; V gene: TRBV7-2; clone size: -
CDR3 protein: CASRNDDPDTQYF; CDR3 DNA: TGCGCCAGCAGGAACGACGACCCAGATACGCAGTATTTT; D gene: -; J gene: TRBJ2-3; V gene: TRBV5-1; clone size: -
CDR3 protein: CATSRETSASTDTQYF; CDR3 DNA: TGTGCCACCAGCAGAGAGACTAGCGCTAGCACAGATACGCAGTATTTT; D gene: TRBD2; J gene: TRBJ2-3; V gene: TRBV15; clone size: once
CDR3 protein: CSVGPAGTQNNEQFF; CDR3 DNA: TGCAGCGTTGGCCCCGCCGGGACACAAAACAATGAGCAGTTCTTC; D gene: -; J gene: TRBJ2-1; V gene: TRBV29-1; clone size: once
CDR3 protein: CASSGGEYEKLFF; CDR3 DNA: TGTGCCAGCAGTGGAGGAGAGTATGAAAAACTGTTTTTT; D gene: -; J gene: TRBJ1-4; V gene: TRBV2; clone size: -
CDR3 protein: CASSVVGAGGDTQYF; CDR3 DNA: TGTGCCAGCAGCGTAGTCGGGGCCGGCGGGGATACGCAGTATTTT; D gene: -; J gene: TRBJ2-3; V gene: TRBV9; clone size: -
CDR3 protein: CASSQRGGNQPQHF; CDR3 DNA: TGTGCCAGCAGCCAACGGGGGGGCAATCAGCCCCAGCATTTT; D gene: -; J gene: TRBJ1-5; V gene: TRBV3-1/TRBV3-2; clone size: once
CDR3 protein: CASSLIDPDRRFRETQYF; CDR3 DNA: TGTGCCAGCAGTTTAATAGATCCCGACAGGCGATTTAGGGAGACCCAGTACTTC; D gene: -; J gene: TRBJ2-5; V gene: TRBV28; clone size: -
CDR3 protein: CASSYSPPGRYGYTF; CDR3 DNA: TGTGCCAGCAGTTACAGCCCTCCAGGGCGCTATGGCTACACCTTC; D gene: -; J gene: TRBJ1-2; V gene: TRBV6-2/TRBV6-3; clone size: -
CDR3 protein: CASSLTGPDGYTF; CDR3 DNA: TGTGCCAGCAGCCTGACAGGGCCGGATGGCTACACCTTC; D gene: TRBD1; J gene: TRBJ1-2; V gene: TRBV9; clone size: -
CDR3 protein: CASSLVGGGTEAFF; CDR3 DNA: TGCGCCAGCAGCTTGGTTGGGGGTGGAACTGAAGCTTTCTTT; D gene: -; J gene: TRBJ1-1; V gene: TRBV5-1; clone size: -
CDR3 protein: CASSQEWGTGNEKLFF; CDR3 DNA: TGTGCCAGCAGCCAAGAATGGGGGACCGGTAATGAAAAACTGTTTTTT; D gene: -; J gene: TRBJ1-4; V gene: TRBV4-2; clone size: -
CDR3 protein: CASSQDLQGADTQYF; CDR3 DNA: TGTGCCAGCAGCCAAGATTTGCAGGGCGCAGATACGCAGTATTTT; D gene: -; J gene: TRBJ2-3; V gene: TRBV3-1/TRBV3-2; clone size: once
CDR3 protein: CASSYWNGYTF; CDR3 DNA: TGTGCCAGCAGTTACTGGAATGGCTACACCTTC; D gene: -; J gene: TRBJ1-2; V gene: TRBV28; clone size: -
CDR3 protein: CASREPSDTDTQYF; CDR3 DNA: TGTGCCAGCAGGGAACCTAGTGACACAGATACGCAGTATTTT; D gene: -; J gene: TRBJ2-3; V gene: TRBV28; clone size: -
CDR3 protein: CASSLFQREGIDEQFF; CDR3 DNA: TGTGCCAGCAGCTTATTCCAGCGGGAGGGTATCGATGAGCAGTTCTTC; D gene: TRBD2; J gene: TRBJ2-1; V gene: TRBV11-2; clone size: -
CDR3 protein: CASSISDRPYGYTF; CDR3 DNA: TGTGCCAGTAGTATATCGGACAGACCGTATGGCTACACCTTC; D gene: -; J gene: TRBJ1-2; V gene: TRBV19; clone size: -
CDR3 protein: CASSLESSYGYTF; CDR3 DNA: TGTGCCAGCAGCTTGGAGTCCAGCTATGGCTACACCTTC; D gene: -; J gene: TRBJ1-2; V gene: TRBV5-4; clone size: once
CDR3 protein: CASSHMQAGEDYGYTF; CDR3 DNA: TGCGCCAGCAGCCACATGCAGGCAGGGGAGGACTATGGCTACACCTTC; D gene: -; J gene: TRBJ1-2; V gene: TRBV4-1; clone size: -
CDR3 protein: CASIKGGTGNTIYF; CDR3 DNA: TGTGCCAGCATCAAGGGGGGCACTGGAAACACCATATATTTT; D gene: -; J gene: TRBJ1-3; V gene: TRBV28; clone size: -
CDR3 protein: CASGVPGNTGELFF; CDR3 DNA: TGTGCCAGCGGGGTTCCAGGAAACACCGGGGAGCTGTTTTTT; D gene: -; J gene: TRBJ2-2; V gene: TRBV11-2; clone size: once
CDR3 protein: CASSFQFPRGEKLFF; CDR3 DNA: TGTGCCAGCAGTTTTCAGTTTCCGAGGGGTGAAAAACTGTTTTTT; D gene: -; J gene: TRBJ1-4; V gene: TRBV6-2/TRBV6-3; clone size: -
CDR3 protein: CASSASGGVVNEQFF; CDR3 DNA: TGTGCCAGCAGCGCATCCGGAGGGGTAGTAAATGAGCAGTTCTTC; D gene: -; J gene: TRBJ2-1; V gene: TRBV11-3; clone size: -
CDR3 protein: CSAETTSGGTQYF; CDR3 DNA: TGCAGCGCCGAAACCACTAGCGGGGGGACCCAGTACTTC; D gene: TRBD2; J gene: TRBJ2-5; V gene: TRBV29-1; clone size: few
CDR3 protein: CATSRVYPQGGRDTQYF; CDR3 DNA: TGTGCCACCAGCAGAGTGTATCCGCAGGGGGGGAGAGATACGCAGTATTTT; D gene: -; J gene: TRBJ2-3; V gene: TRBV15; clone size: -
CDR3 protein: CASSEDRFRRYEQYF; CDR3 DNA: TGTGCCAGCAGCGAAGACAGGTTTCGTCGCTACGAGCAGTACTTC; D gene: -; J gene: TRBJ2-7; V gene: TRBV7-8; clone size: once
CDR3 protein: CATSDLRGQGQETQYF; CDR3 DNA: TGTGCCACCAGTGATTTAAGAGGGCAGGGCCAAGAGACCCAGTACTTC; D gene: -; J gene: TRBJ2-5; V gene: TRBV24-1; clone size: -